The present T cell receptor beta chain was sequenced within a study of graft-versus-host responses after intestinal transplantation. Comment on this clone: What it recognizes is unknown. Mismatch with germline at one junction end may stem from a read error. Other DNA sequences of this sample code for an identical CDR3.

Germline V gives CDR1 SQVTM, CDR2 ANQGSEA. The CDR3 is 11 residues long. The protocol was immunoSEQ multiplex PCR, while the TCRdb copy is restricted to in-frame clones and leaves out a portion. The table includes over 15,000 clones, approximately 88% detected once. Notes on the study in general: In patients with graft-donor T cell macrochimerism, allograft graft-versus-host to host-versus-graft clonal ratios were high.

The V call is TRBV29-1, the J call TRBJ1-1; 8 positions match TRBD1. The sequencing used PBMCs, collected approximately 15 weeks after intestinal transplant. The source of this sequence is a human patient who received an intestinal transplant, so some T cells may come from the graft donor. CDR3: CSADRGTEAFF. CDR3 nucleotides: TGCAGCGCTGACAGGGGCACTGAAGCCTTCTTT.